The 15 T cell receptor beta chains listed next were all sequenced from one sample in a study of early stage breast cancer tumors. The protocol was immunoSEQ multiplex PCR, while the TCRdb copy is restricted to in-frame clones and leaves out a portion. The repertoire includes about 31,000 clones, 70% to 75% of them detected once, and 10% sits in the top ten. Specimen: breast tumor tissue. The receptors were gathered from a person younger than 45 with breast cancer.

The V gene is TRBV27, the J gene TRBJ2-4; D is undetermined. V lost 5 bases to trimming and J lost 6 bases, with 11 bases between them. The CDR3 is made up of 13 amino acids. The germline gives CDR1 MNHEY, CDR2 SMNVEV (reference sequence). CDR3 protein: CASSRSGGNIQYF. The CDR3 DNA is TGTGCCAGCAGTCGGTCCGGTGGAAACATTCAGTACTTC.

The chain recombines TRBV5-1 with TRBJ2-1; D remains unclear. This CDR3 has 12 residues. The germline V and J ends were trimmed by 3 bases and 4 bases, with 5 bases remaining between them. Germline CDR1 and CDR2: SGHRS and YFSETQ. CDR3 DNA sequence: TGCGCCAGCAGCTATGAATACAATGAGCAGTTCTTC. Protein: CASSYEYNEQFF.

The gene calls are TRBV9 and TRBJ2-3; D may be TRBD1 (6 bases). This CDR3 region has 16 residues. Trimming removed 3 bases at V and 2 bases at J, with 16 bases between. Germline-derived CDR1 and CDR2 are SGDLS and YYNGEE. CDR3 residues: CASSAQGWEPTDTQYF. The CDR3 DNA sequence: TGTGCCAGCAGCGCACAGGGATGGGAGCCCACAGATACGCAGTATTTT.

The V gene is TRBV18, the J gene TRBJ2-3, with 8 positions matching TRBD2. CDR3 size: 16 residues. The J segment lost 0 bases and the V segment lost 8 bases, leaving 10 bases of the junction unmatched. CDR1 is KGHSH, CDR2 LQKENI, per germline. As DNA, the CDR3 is TGTGCCAGCACGCCTATATTAGCGGGAAGCACAGATACGCAGTATTTT. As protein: CASTPILAGSTDTQYF.

CDR3 bases: TGTGCCAGCAGTATGGACAGGGGAGGGAATCAGCCCCAGCATTTT. It yields the protein CASSMDRGGNQPQHF. The chain joins TRBV28 to TRBJ1-5; 9 bases are a match to TRBD1. The CDR3 loop spans 15 amino acids. J lost 4 bases, V lost 5 bases, and 6 bases had no gene match. Looked up from germline, CDR1 is MDHEN and CDR2 is SYDVKM.

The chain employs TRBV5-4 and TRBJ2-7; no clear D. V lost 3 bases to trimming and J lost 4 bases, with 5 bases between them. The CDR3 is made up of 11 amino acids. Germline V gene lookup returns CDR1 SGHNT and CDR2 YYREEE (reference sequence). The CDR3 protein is CASSSAYEQYF. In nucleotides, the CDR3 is TGTGCCAGCAGCTCAGCATACGAGCAGTACTTC.

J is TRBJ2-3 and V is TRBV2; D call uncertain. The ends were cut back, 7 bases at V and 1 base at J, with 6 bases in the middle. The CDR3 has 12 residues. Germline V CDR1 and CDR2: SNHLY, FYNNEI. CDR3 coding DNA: TGTGCCAGCAAGGCAGGCACAGATACGCAGTATTTT. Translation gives CASKAGTDTQYF.

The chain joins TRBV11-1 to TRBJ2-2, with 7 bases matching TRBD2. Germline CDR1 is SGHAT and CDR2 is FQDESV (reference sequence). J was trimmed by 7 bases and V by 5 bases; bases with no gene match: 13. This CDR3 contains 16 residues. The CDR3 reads CASSLLRAGVLGELFF. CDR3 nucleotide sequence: TGTGCCAGCAGCCTACTTCGGGCGGGAGTCCTCGGGGAGCTGTTTTTT.

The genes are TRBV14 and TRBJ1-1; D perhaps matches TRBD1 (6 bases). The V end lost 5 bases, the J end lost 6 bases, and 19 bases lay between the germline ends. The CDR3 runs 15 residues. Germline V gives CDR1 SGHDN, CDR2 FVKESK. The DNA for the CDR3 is TGTGCCAGCAGCGGTCAAGGTGGGGGCTTCGCTGAAGCTTTCTTT. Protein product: CASSGQGGGFAEAFF.

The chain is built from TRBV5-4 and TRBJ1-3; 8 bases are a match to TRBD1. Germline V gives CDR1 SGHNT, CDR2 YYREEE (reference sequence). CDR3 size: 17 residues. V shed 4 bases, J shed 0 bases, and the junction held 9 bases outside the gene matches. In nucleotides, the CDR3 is TGTGCCAGCAGCCCCAGACAGGGGACTCTCTCTGGAAACACCATATATTTT. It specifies CASSPRQGTLSGNTIYF.

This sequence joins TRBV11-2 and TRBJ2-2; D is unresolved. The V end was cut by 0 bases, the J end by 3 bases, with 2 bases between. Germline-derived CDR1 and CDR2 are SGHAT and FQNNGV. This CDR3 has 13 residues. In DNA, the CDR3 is TGTGCCAGCAGCTTAGATGACACCGGGGAGCTGTTTTTT. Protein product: CASSLDDTGELFF. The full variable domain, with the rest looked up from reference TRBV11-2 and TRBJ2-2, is EAGVAQSPRYKIIEKRQSVAFWCNPISGHATLYWYQQILGQGPKLLIQFQNNGVVDDSQLPKDRFSAERLKGVDSTLKIQPAKLEDSAVYLCASSLDDTGELFFGEGSRLTVL.

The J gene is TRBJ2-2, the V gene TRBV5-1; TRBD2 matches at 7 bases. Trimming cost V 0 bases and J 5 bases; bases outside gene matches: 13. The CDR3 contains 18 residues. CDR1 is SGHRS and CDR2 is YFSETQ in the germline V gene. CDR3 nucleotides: TGCGCCAGCAGCTTGGCCCCCTTGGGGGGAGGGCTGACCGGGGAGCTGTTTTTT. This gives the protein CASSLAPLGGGLTGELFF. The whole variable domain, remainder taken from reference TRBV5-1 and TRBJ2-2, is KAGVTQTPRYLIKTRGQQVTLSCSPISGHRSVSWYQQTPGQGLQFLFEYFSETQRNKGNFPGRFSGRQFSNSRSEMNVSTLELGDSALYLCASSLAPLGGGLTGELFFGEGSRLTVL.

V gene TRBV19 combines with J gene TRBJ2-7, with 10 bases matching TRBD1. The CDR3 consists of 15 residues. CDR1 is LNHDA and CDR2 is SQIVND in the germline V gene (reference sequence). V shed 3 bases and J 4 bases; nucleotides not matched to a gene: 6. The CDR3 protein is CASSISGTGAYEQYF. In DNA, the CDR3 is TGTGCCAGTAGTATTTCCGGGACAGGGGCGTACGAGCAGTACTTC.

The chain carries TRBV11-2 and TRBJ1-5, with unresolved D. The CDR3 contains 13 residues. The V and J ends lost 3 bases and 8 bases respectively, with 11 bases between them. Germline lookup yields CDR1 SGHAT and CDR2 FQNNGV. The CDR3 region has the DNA TGTGCCAGCAGCTTTAATCGGGGTGAGCCCCAGCATTTT. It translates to CASSFNRGEPQHF.

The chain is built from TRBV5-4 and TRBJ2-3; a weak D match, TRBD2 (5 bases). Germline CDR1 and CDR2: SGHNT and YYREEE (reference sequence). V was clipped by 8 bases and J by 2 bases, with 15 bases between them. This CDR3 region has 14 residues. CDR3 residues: CASYRELNTDTQYF. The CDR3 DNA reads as TGTGCCAGTTACCGGGAACTGAACACAGATACGCAGTATTTT.